This TCR beta chain was identified during a study of blood T cell repertoires in COVID-19 (dated by TCRdb to about 2020). In the study overall: The collaborator samples originated in the United States, Italy and Spain and spanned the acute and convalescent phases of COVID-19. Subjects who had been exposed to COVID-19, were actively infected with it, or had recovered from it provided the deeply sampled blood TCRbeta repertoires that made up the dataset. Where HLA class I and class II types were available, the types were taken from metadata supplied by the sample provider, not from assay-based typing. A de-identified subject ID, COVID-19 status, age in years and sex were almost always included in the sample metadata. A freely available public database, intended as a resource for researchers studying the immune response to SARS-CoV-2, is where the repertoires were released. Samples came from the ongoing ImmuneRACE study (first 160 participants) plus 1,254 subjects from 6 global collaborators. The material from the prospective study consisted of cDNA or gDNA derived from T cells, B-cell-depleted T cells, or PBMCs.

TCRbeta CDR3 regions were amplified from genomic DNA by means of the immunoSEQ Assay, a bias-controlled multiplex PCR. As for the authors' bioinformatics: Within the assay, amplification of reference gene primers was used to estimate how many nucleated cells each sample contained. Sequence reads were collapsed and filtered to measure the absolute abundance of every unique TCRbeta CDR3 rearrangement. Productive Simpson clonality was computed per sample as the square root of Simpson's diversity index over productive rearrangements. Here the immuneACCESS table is served through TCRdb, limited to in-frame sequences with V and J called. Missing clones are a known gap in these copies; in checked studies unresolved V genes cover under half, and the rest lacks a known reason. V and J calls and clone size are those listed in that table; D and trimming were worked out from the DNA. The sample includes around 270,000 clones, with about 87% observed a single time. Approximately 3.4% of the sample comes from the top ten.

Comments on this clone: Its specific antigen is unknown. It has no much larger one-base neighbor in the sample; base qualities were not kept.

For CDR1 and CDR2, the germline V gene (reference sequence) lists LNHDA and SQIVND. Germline trimming amounts to 4 bases on V and 0 bases on J, with 10 as the count of junction bases outside the gene matches. CDR3 length: 18 amino acids, cysteine to phenylalanine. Only the CDR3 part of the read is kept: 54 bases, read in frame from the first base. Overall results and qualifications from the work: How much clinical and demographic metadata was included differed by source and by participant, and the metadata was provided uncurated.

In the prospective study, participants were roughly 18 to 100 years old, resided in fewer than 25 geographic areas of the United States, and were enrolled through a virtual design. In the prospective study, cohorts were assigned on the basis of participant-reported clinical history obtained from a screening survey and a study questionnaire. Exposed participants had been in contact with someone with a PCR-confirmed or clinician-diagnosed COVID-19 case within 2 weeks of study entry. In the prospective study, mobile phlebotomists collected whole blood, serum and a nasopharyngeal or oropharyngeal swab from each participant. Participants in the prospective study had the option to provide additional blood draws and questionnaires over an approximately 2-month period. Before DNA extraction, blood samples from the prospective study were shipped at room temperature or frozen.

Sequencing was done on a sample of PBMCs or T cells enriched from blood (not recorded which). The receptor chain draws on TRBV19 and TRBJ1-4, with 8 junctional bases fitting TRBD1. The TCR was taken from a woman aged 40 to 50 who had been exposed to COVID-19. CDR3 reads: CASSKNRGTLATNEKLFF. The DNA sequence follows: TGTGCCAGTAGTAAGAACAGGGGGACTCTTGCAACTAATGAAAAACTGTTTTTT.